The 15 T cell receptor beta chains reported below all come from one sample, sequenced in a study of tumor and adjacent non-tumor tissue in lung cancer. A modified ARM-PCR protocol with three rounds of nested PCR amplified TCRbeta. TCRdb redid the calling of the multiplex PCR reads with MiXCR, one entry per CDR3 protein. The sample lists around 140,000 distinct CDR3 sequences, approximately 66% occurring once. No cell sorting was done before RNA was extracted from the tissue. Sequencing was done on a sample of lung tumor tissue. The receptor set was obtained from a man aged 60-69 years with small cell lung cancer.

This chain connects TRBV6-5 to TRBJ1-5, with a tentative D call TRBD1 (6 bases). Germline V gene data show CDR1 as MNHEY and CDR2 as SVGAGI. This CDR3 spans 13 amino acids. V lost 7 bases and J 11 bases, leaving 18 bases between the germline ends. The CDR3 is CASKKGGAQTQHF. The CDR3 DNA sequence: TGTGCCAGCAAAAAGGGGGGCGCCCAGACCCAGCATTTT.

The chain is built from TRBV28 and TRBJ2-5; no reliable D call. Trimming stripped 5 bases from V and 11 bases from J, with 18 bases between. The CDR3 extends over 13 amino acids. Germline CDR1 is MDHEN and CDR2 is SYDVKM. The chain's CDR3 is CASSLPAAGIQYF. Here the CDR3 DNA reads TGTGCCAGCAGTCTCCCGGCCGCCGGCATACAGTACTTC.

The genes are TRBV12-3 or TRBV12-4 and TRBJ1-5; TRBD1 matches 8 bases. CDR3 length: 14 amino acids. Trimming at V came to 6 bases and at J to 6 bases, leaving 7 bases not matched to a gene. The CDR3 bases are TGTGCCAGCAGCCCCGACAGGGGTGGTCAGCCCCAGCATTTT. This gives the protein CASSPDRGGQPQHF.

The chain is built from TRBV6-1 and TRBJ2-7; D might be TRBD1 (5 bases). The CDR3 sequence is 13 residues long. V lost 4 bases and J lost 5, with 12 bases in between. Germline V gene lookup returns CDR1 MNHNS and CDR2 SASEGT. The CDR3 DNA reads as TGTGCCAGCAGTGGACAGCCGGACCACGAGCAGTACGTC. Translation: CASSGQPDHEQYV.

In the case of this clonotype: A read error is possible here, since a much larger clone lies one base away. The CDR3 reads CSVETSGSWNEHFF. CDR3 coding DNA: TGCAGCGTTGAGACTAGCGGGAGTTGGAATGAGCATTTCTTC. The chain employs TRBV29-1 and TRBJ2-1, with 12 bases aligning to TRBD2. The germline V gene encodes CDR1 SQVTM and CDR2 ANQGSEA. The CDR3 is made up of 14 amino acids.

Points on this clonotype: One base away lies a much larger clone, so this may be a sequencing read error. The chain uses TRBV11-3 and TRBJ2-2; 12 nucleotides line up with TRBD2. The CDR3 extends over 17 amino acids. From germline, CDR1 is SGHNT and CDR2 YENEEA. The CDR3 DNA follows: TGTGCCAGCAGCTTAGCTAGCGGGAGGGCCCGGACCGGGGAGCTGCTTTTT. Translating gives CASSLASGRARTGELLF. Full variable domain (outside the CDR3, taken from reference TRBV11-3 and TRBJ2-2): EAGVVQSPRYKIIEKKQPVAFWCNPISGHNTLYWYLQNLGQGPELLIRYENEEAVDDSQLPKDRFSAERLKGVDSTLKIQPAELGDSAVYLCASSLASGRARTGELLFGEGSRLTVL.

In this sample, this clonotype turned up many times. The chain joins TRBV11-2 to TRBJ2-3; the D gene is possibly TRBD2 (7 bases). Trimming left V 1 base short and J 4 bases short, with 15 bases between. The CDR3 is made up of 16 amino acids. Per the germline V gene, CDR1 is SGHAT and CDR2 is FQNNGV. CDR3 nucleotide sequence: TGTGCCAGCAGCTTAGTAGGGGGGGCGCCGGCAGATACGCAGTATTTT. Residues: CASSLVGGAPADTQYF.

As to this clonotype: One end of the junction varies from germline; a read error may be responsible. The J gene is TRBJ2-5, the V gene TRBV11-3; D remains ambiguous. CDR3 size: 13 residues. The germline gives CDR1 SGHNT, CDR2 YENEEA. CDR3 DNA: TGTGTCAGCAGCTTAGATTACCAAGAGACCCAGTACTTC. Protein: CVSSLDYQETQYF.

The V and J genes are TRBV20-1 and TRBJ2-7; the D is unclear. This CDR3 has 12 residues. The V gene's germline CDR1 is DFQATT and CDR2 SNEGSKA (reference sequence). Trimming stripped 3 bases from V and 5 bases from J, with 11 bases between. CDR3 residues: CSARDLQDEQYF. Here the CDR3 DNA reads TGCAGTGCTAGGGATCTCCAGGACGAGCAGTACTTC.

This clonotype has just a few counts. Being one base from a much bigger clone, this may be a read error. This rearrangement joins TRBV30 to TRBJ1-4; D call uncertain. With 5 bases removed from V and 2 bases from J, the gap between germline ends came to 6 bases. Germline V gene data show CDR1 as GTSNPN and CDR2 as SVGIG (reference sequence). The CDR3 loop spans 12 amino acids. CDR3 loop: CAWAGTNEKLFF. The CDR3 coding sequence is TGTGCCTGGGCCGGGACTAATGAAAAACTGTTTTTT.

Turning to this clonotype: One junction end disagrees with the germline gene, perhaps due to a read error. The chain carries TRBV6-6 and TRBJ2-7; TRBD2 matches at 12 bases. Per the germline V gene, CDR1 is MNHNY and CDR2 is SVGAGI (reference sequence). This CDR3 region has 15 residues. The CDR3 sequence: CASSYETSGSYGQYF. Written as DNA, the CDR3 is TGTGCCAGCAGTTATGAGACTAGCGGGAGTTACGGGCAGTACTTC.

The chain has TRBV2 and TRBJ2-7; TRBD2 aligns across 10 bases. The CDR3 has 14 amino acids. Looked up from germline, CDR1 is SNHLY and CDR2 is FYNNEI. The trim removed 6 bases at V and 3 bases at J, leaving 5 bases unmatched. The CDR3 bases are TGTGCCAGCAGCCCCACTAGCGGGGACTACGAGCAGTACTTC. This gives the protein CASSPTSGDYEQYF.

This clonotype was observed a few times. In DNA form, the CDR3 reads TGTGCCAGCTCACCAAGCTCCTACAATGAGCAGTTCTTC. This gives the protein CASSPSSYNEQFF. This rearrangement joins TRBV18 to TRBJ2-1; D not certain. In germline, CDR1 is KGHSH, CDR2 LQKENI. The CDR3 runs 13 residues. V was trimmed by 2 bases and J by 0 bases, leaving 2 bases between them.

This chain links TRBV28 with TRBJ2-1; D is unresolved. The CDR3 length is 15 residues. In germline, CDR1 is MDHEN, CDR2 SYDVKM. Trimming shortened V by 5 bases and J by 1 base, and 12 bases separated the two germline ends. CDR3 amino acids: CASSPYYSSYNEQFF. In DNA, the CDR3 is TGTGCCAGCAGTCCCTACTATAGTTCCTACAATGAGCAGTTCTTC.

Many counts were recorded for this clonotype. The chain carries TRBV29-1 and TRBJ2-2; TRBD1 matches 8 bases. Germline CDR1 reads SQVTM; CDR2 reads ANQGSEA. V lost 6 bases to trimming and J lost 7 bases; unmatched junction nucleotides: 13. This CDR3 region has 15 residues. The CDR3 region has the DNA TGCAGCGTCCCCGACGGCAGGGGGCAGGGCGGGGAGCTGTTTTTT. It specifies CSVPDGRGQGGELFF.